Shown below are 18 T cell receptor beta chains from a single sample sequenced in a study of Graves' ophthalmopathy and Graves' hyperthyroidism. The study amplified TCR beta CDR3 regions using RNA transcripts. Scientists carried out first-round RT-PCR using HTBI primers and then a second-round multiplex PCR. TCRdb ran MiXCR on the multiplex PCR reads and lists one entry per CDR3 protein. The sample consists of 500,000 to 800,000 distinct CDR3 sequences, roughly 41% of them appearing once. The sample taken for sequencing was peripheral blood. The receptor set was obtained from an adult man with Graves' ophthalmopathy.

This chain links TRBV29-1 with TRBJ2-7; tentatively, D is TRBD1 (5 bases). This CDR3 has 13 residues. The germline V gene encodes CDR1 SQVTM and CDR2 ANQGSEA. Trimming left V 6 bases short and J 8 bases short, with 20 bases between. CDR3 residues: CSVPGIRQDKQYF. The CDR3, as DNA: TGCAGCGTCCCTGGCATCCGGCAGGACAAGCAGTACTTC.

This clonotype appeared many times. The chain carries TRBV29-1 and TRBJ2-7, with 7 bases lining up with TRBD1. The trim removed 4 bases at V and 5 bases at J, leaving 8 bases unmatched. Germline V gives CDR1 SQVTM, CDR2 ANQGSEA. The CDR3 runs 13 residues. The DNA of the CDR3 is TGCAGCGTTGTGACAGGGTCATCCCACGAGCAGTACTTC. This encodes CSVVTGSSHEQYF.

There are many counts of this clonotype. The chain has TRBV10-2 and TRBJ1-2, with D possibly matching TRBD1 (6 bases). CDR1 is WSHSY, CDR2 SAAADI, per germline. The V and J ends lost 6 bases and 5 bases respectively, with 16 bases between them. The CDR3 sequence is 14 residues long. As DNA, the CDR3 is TGCGCCAGCAGACCCCCGGGCCAGGGGTATGGCTACACCTTC. Its protein product is CASRPPGQGYGYTF.

V and J are TRBV11-2 and TRBJ2-2; tentatively, D is TRBD1 (5 bases). There are 14 residues in the CDR3. Germline V gene sequence: CDR1 SGHAT, CDR2 FQNNGV. The V and J ends lost 5 bases and 6 bases respectively, with 13 bases between them. In nucleotides, the CDR3 is TGTGCCAGCAGCATTCGACAGACCGCCGGGGAGCTGTTTTTT. This codes for CASSIRQTAGELFF.

This clonotype showed up just a few times. The chain is built from TRBV12-3 or TRBV12-4 and TRBJ1-6; 9 bases agree with TRBD1. This CDR3 is built from 14 residues. With V trimmed by 6 bases and J by 9 bases, 6 bases remained unmatched. As DNA, the CDR3 is TGTGCCAGCAGGGAACAGGGGGCAAGTTCACCCCTCCACTTT. Its translation is CASREQGASSPLHF.

This clonotype came up a few times. The chain has TRBV5-1 and TRBJ2-7, with D hard to call. Trimming left V 1 base short and J 5 bases short, with 13 bases between. Per germline, CDR1 SGHRS and CDR2 YFSETQ. This CDR3 region has 14 residues. CDR3 DNA: TGCGCCAGCAGCTTGTTTTCCGGAGTCGACGAGCAGTACTTC. The encoded protein is CASSLFSGVDEQYF.

The chain is built from TRBV10-3 and TRBJ2-7, with 7 nucleotides matching TRBD1. V lost 6 bases to trimming and J lost 0 bases; unmatched junction nucleotides: 5. The CDR3 length is 14 residues. Germline CDR1 reads ENHRY; CDR2 reads SYGVKD. CDR3 region: CAISHDRVSYEQYF. The CDR3 nucleotides are TGTGCCATCAGCCACGACAGGGTCTCCTACGAGCAGTACTTC.

In its sample, this clonotype was seen many times. The J gene is TRBJ1-3, the V gene TRBV29-1, with D uncertain. The CDR3 extends over 12 amino acids. The V end lost 7 bases, the J end lost 2 bases, and 9 bases lay between the germline ends. In germline, CDR1 is SQVTM, CDR2 ANQGSEA. CDR3 coding DNA: TGCAGCGCCCTAGATACTGGAAACACCATATATTTT. Translated, it gives CSALDTGNTIYF.

This sequence joins TRBV20-1 and TRBJ2-5; D might be TRBD1 (6 bases). Germline-derived CDR1 and CDR2 are DFQATT and SNEGSKA (reference sequence). The CDR3 totals 14 residues. Trimming pared 0 bases from V and 3 bases from J, leaving 11 bases between. The CDR3: CSARDAQGKETQYF. DNA of the CDR3: TGCAGTGCTAGAGATGCCCAGGGGAAAGAGACCCAGTACTTC.

The V gene is TRBV6-5, the J gene TRBJ2-2; D uncertain. V lost 6 bases to trimming and J lost 1 base, with 15 bases between them. CDR3 length: 16 amino acids. Per germline, CDR1 MNHEY and CDR2 SVGAGI. This chain's CDR3 is CASSLASLLNTGELFF. As DNA, the CDR3 is TGTGCCAGCAGCTTGGCAAGTCTTTTGAACACCGGGGAGCTGTTTTTT.

This chain connects TRBV10-2 to TRBJ2-5; 8 nucleotides match TRBD1. Per the germline V gene, CDR1 is WSHSY and CDR2 is SAAADI. Unmatched junction bases numbered 11, after V lost 7 bases and J lost 4 bases. The CDR3 contains 15 residues. CDR3: CASKTTGVRVETQYF. For the CDR3, the DNA is TGCGCCAGCAAGACGACAGGGGTTAGGGTAGAGACCCAGTACTTC.

The rearrangement uses TRBV2 and TRBJ1-2, with D unresolved. Trimming shortened V by 2 bases and J by 4 bases, and 5 bases separated the two germline ends. Per germline, CDR1 SNHLY and CDR2 FYNNEI. The CDR3 runs to 12 residues. The CDR3 sequence is CASSERSYGYTF. CDR3 bases: TGTGCCAGCAGTGAACGGAGCTATGGCTACACCTTC.

This chain uses TRBV9 with TRBJ2-1; no firm D call. The CDR3 runs 13 residues. V dropped 5 bases and J dropped 5 bases, with 11 bases sitting between them. The germline V gene has CDR1 SGDLS and CDR2 YYNGEE. The CDR3 loop reads CASSVLWDNEQFF. The DNA for the CDR3 is TGTGCCAGCAGTGTTCTCTGGGACAATGAGCAGTTCTTC.

This chain uses TRBV7-2 with TRBJ2-7; D is ambiguous. Per the germline V gene, CDR1 is SGHTA and CDR2 is FQGNSA. V lost 5 bases and J lost 4, with 21 bases in between. This CDR3 has 16 residues. As DNA, the CDR3 is TGTGCCAGCAGCCCGATGGGTGGCCCTGAAGCTTACGAGCAGTACTTC. Protein sequence: CASSPMGGPEAYEQYF.

The chain combines TRBV29-1 with TRBJ2-6, with 8 bases matching TRBD2. V gave up 3 bases and J gave up 3 bases; unmatched junction bases: 1. Germline loops: CDR1 SQVTM, CDR2 ANQGSEA. This CDR3 region has 14 residues. The CDR3: CSVDAGGGANVLTF. The CDR3 nucleotides read TGCAGCGTTGATGCGGGGGGTGGGGCCAACGTCCTGACTTTC.

In this sample, this clonotype turned up many times. The chain has TRBV10-3 and TRBJ1-2; TRBD1 aligns across 10 bases. Germline V gene data show CDR1 as ENHRY and CDR2 as SYGVKD. There are 18 residues in the CDR3. Trimming at V came to 3 bases and at J to 4 bases, leaving 14 bases not matched to a gene. CDR3 DNA sequence: TGTGCCATCAGTGATCGACGACAGGGGGCTCAGTACAGCTATGGCTACACCTTC. It codes for CAISDRRQGAQYSYGYTF.

Only a few counts were recorded for this clonotype. The chain is built from TRBV9 and TRBJ2-7; D perhaps matches TRBD2 (6 bases). V shed 3 bases and J shed 5 bases, with 12 bases lying between them. CDR3 length: 13 amino acids. Per germline, CDR1 SGDLS and CDR2 YYNGEE. This CDR3 reads CASSGRGGDEQYF. The DNA for the CDR3 is TGTGCCAGCAGCGGCCGGGGCGGGGACGAGCAGTACTTC.

The genes are TRBV7-2 and TRBJ1-5, with TRBD1 identical over 7 bases. Per the germline V gene, CDR1 is SGHTA and CDR2 is FQGNSA. The CDR3 spans 18 residues. V gave up 5 bases and J gave up 2 bases; unmatched junction bases: 15. The CDR3 here is CASSPQTGQMRGNQPQHF. In nucleotides, the CDR3 is TGTGCCAGCAGCCCCCAGACGGGACAGATGCGGGGCAATCAGCCCCAGCATTTT.